This passage covers 27 T cell receptor beta chains from one sample sequenced in a study. TCRdb reanalysed the RT-PCR reads using MiXCR and keeps one entry per CDR3 protein. The sample gives almost 700,000 distinct CDR3 sequences, 13% to 15% of which show up once; about 3.6% is in the top ten. Sequenced: memory CD4+ T cells from blood. These receptors all come from a female donor in good health, serving as a healthy control.

This chain uses TRBV6-2 or TRBV6-3 with TRBJ1-3; the D is unclear. In germline, CDR1 is MNHEY, CDR2 SVGEGT. There are 13 residues in the CDR3. Trimming pared 7 bases from V and 1 base from J, leaving 8 bases between. The CDR3 coding sequence is TGTGCCAGCATTCGGTTATCTGGAAACACCATATATTTT. This gives the protein CASIRLSGNTIYF.

This clonotype was detected a few times. The chain couples TRBV5-6 to TRBJ2-3; TRBD1 is a possible D gene (5 bases). Germline assignment: CDR1 SGHDT and CDR2 YYEEEE. With 1 base removed from V and 2 bases from J, the gap between germline ends came to 11 bases. The CDR3 sequence is 15 residues long. The CDR3 DNA reads TGTGCCAGCAGCTTGACAGGCCACCCCACAGATACGCAGTATTTT. Encoded protein: CASSLTGHPTDTQYF.

This clonotype was counted a few times. The chain joins TRBV3-1 to TRBJ1-2; D may be TRBD1 (6 bases). The CDR3 totals 15 residues. The germline V and J ends were trimmed by 4 bases and 2 bases, with 14 bases remaining between them. Germline-derived CDR1 and CDR2 are LGHDT and YNNKEL (reference sequence). CDR3 in DNA: TGTGCCAGCAGCCTTTGGACAGCCCCGAACTATGGCTACACCTTC. The encoded protein is CASSLWTAPNYGYTF.

This clonotype showed up just a few times. This chain joins TRBV20-1 and TRBJ1-5, with a weak D call TRBD1 (6 bases). Per germline, CDR1 DFQATT and CDR2 SNEGSKA (reference sequence). Trimming took 3 bases from V and 3 from J, leaving 15 bases between them. The CDR3 sequence is 15 residues long. The DNA of the CDR3 is TGCAGTGCTAGTCGCCCAGGGGATAACAATCAGCCCCAGCATTTT. Residues: CSASRPGDNNQPQHF.

A word on this clonotype: A much larger clone sits a single nucleotide away, making a read error possible. V is TRBV5-4 and J is TRBJ2-6; no reliable D call. The V end was cut by 3 bases, the J end by 0 bases, with 4 bases between. The V gene's germline CDR1 is SGHNT and CDR2 YYREEE (reference sequence). The CDR3 covers 14 residues. The CDR3 here is CASSWDSGANVLTF. Here the CDR3 DNA reads TGTGCCAGCAGCTGGGACTCTGGGGCCAACGTCCTGACTTTC.

A remark on this clonotype: A read error may account for a junction end that differs from germline. The chain recombines TRBV5-1 with TRBJ1-2, with 12 bases lining up with TRBD1. This CDR3 has 14 residues. The germline V gene encodes CDR1 SGHRS and CDR2 YFSETQ. CDR3 in amino acids: CASNLGQGANGYTF. The DNA of the CDR3 is TGCGCCAGCAACTTGGGACAGGGGGCCAATGGCTACACCTTC. The full variable domain, with the rest looked up from reference TRBV5-1 and TRBJ1-2, is KAGVTQTPRYLIKTRGQQVTLSCSPISGHRSVSWYQQTPGQGLQFLFEYFSETQRNKGNFPGRFSGRQFSNSRSEMNVSTLELGDSALYLCASNLGQGANGYTFGSGTRLTVV.

This clonotype has a handful of counts. The chain employs TRBV6-6 and TRBJ2-7, with 7 bases that match TRBD2. Germline V gene data show CDR1 as MNHNY and CDR2 as SVGAGI (reference sequence). The J segment lost 7 bases and the V segment lost 6 bases, leaving 6 bases of the junction unmatched. This CDR3 is 12 amino acids long. CDR3 protein: CASRPEGGEQYF. Here the CDR3 DNA reads TGTGCCAGCAGACCGGAGGGAGGGGAGCAGTACTTC.

The rearrangement joins TRBV30 to TRBJ2-2; D is tentatively TRBD1 or TRBD2 (5 bases each). Per germline, CDR1 GTSNPN and CDR2 SVGIG (reference sequence). This CDR3 has 13 amino acids. Trimming left V 0 bases short and J 7 bases short, with 9 bases between. In DNA, the CDR3 is TGTGCCTGGAGTGTAAAGGGGAGCGGGGAGCTGTTTTTT. Its translation is CAWSVKGSGELFF.

This clonotype was detected only a few times. V and J are TRBV2 and TRBJ1-5; D ambiguous. Trimming removed 3 bases from V and 2 bases from J, with 11 bases in between. Germline loops: CDR1 SNHLY, CDR2 FYNNEI. The CDR3 extends over 15 amino acids. This chain's CDR3 is CASSEEGIGNQPQHF. The CDR3 DNA is TGTGCCAGCAGTGAGGAAGGGATTGGCAATCAGCCCCAGCATTTT. The variable domain in full, with the rest retrieved from reference TRBV2 and TRBJ1-5, is EPEVTQTPSHQVTQMGQEVILRCVPISNHLYFYWYRQILGQKVEFLVSFYNNEISEKSEIFDDQFSVERPDGSNFTLKIRSTKLEDSAMYFCASSEEGIGNQPQHFGDGTRLSIL.

This clonotype was counted ten times or more. CDR3 sequence (DNA): TGTGCCTGGAGTCAGGGGCGAAGGGAGACCCAGTACTTC. Its translation: CAWSQGRRETQYF. The chain couples TRBV30 to TRBJ2-5; the D gene is possibly TRBD1 (6 bases). This CDR3 is built from 13 residues. Per the germline V gene, CDR1 is GTSNPN and CDR2 is SVGIG (reference sequence). Trimming left V 2 bases short and J 5 bases short, with 12 bases between.

This clonotype has at least ten counts. The V gene is TRBV2, the J gene TRBJ2-1; the match to TRBD1 covers 8 bases. Trimming at V came to 1 base and at J to 15 bases, leaving 14 bases not matched to a gene. Looked up from germline, CDR1 is SNHLY and CDR2 is FYNNEI. This CDR3 spans 15 amino acids. In nucleotides, the CDR3 is TGTGCCAGCAGTGAAGGGGCAGGGGGCGGGGTCAGAAGGTTCTTC. It translates to CASSEGAGGGVRRFF.

This clonotype was seen repeatedly, ten times or more. The chain combines TRBV20-1 with TRBJ2-1; 14 bases fit TRBD2. Per the germline V gene, CDR1 is DFQATT and CDR2 is SNEGSKA (reference sequence). Trimming cost V 6 bases and J 1 base; bases outside gene matches: 8. The CDR3 extends over 17 amino acids. Here the CDR3 reads CSAWPGTSGRSYNEQFF. The CDR3 DNA follows: TGCAGTGCCTGGCCCGGGACTAGCGGGAGATCCTACAATGAGCAGTTCTTC.

This clonotype occurred many times. V gene TRBV12-3 or TRBV12-4 combines with J gene TRBJ2-2, with D unresolved. Trimming took off 7 bases at V and 3 bases at J, with 6 bases between the two ends. The CDR3 extends over 12 amino acids. The CDR3 nucleotides read TGTGCCAGCACCCGGGACACCGGGGAGCTGTTTTTT. Amino acid sequence: CASTRDTGELFF.

In its sample, this clonotype was seen a few times. V is TRBV11-2 and J is TRBJ2-5; the match to TRBD2 covers 11 bases. The V and J ends lost 5 bases and 1 base, in that order; junction bases with no gene match: 3. Looked up from germline, CDR1 is SGHAT and CDR2 is FQNNGV. The length of the CDR3 is 15 residues. Here the CDR3 DNA reads TGTGCCAGCAGCAAAGGGACTAGCGGCCAAGAGACCCAGTACTTC. This codes for CASSKGTSGQETQYF.

This clonotype was detected a few times. The V gene is TRBV30, the J gene TRBJ1-5; D not certain. The CDR3 has 16 amino acids. In germline, CDR1 is GTSNPN, CDR2 SVGIG (reference sequence). V lost 1 base, J lost 2 bases, and 15 bases lay in between. For the CDR3, the DNA is TGTGCCTGGAGTGCAGGACTGTTAATAGGCAATCAGCCCCAGCATTTT. Residues: CAWSAGLLIGNQPQHF.

This clonotype turned up a few times. V is TRBV25-1 and J is TRBJ2-5; the match to TRBD2 covers 10 bases. This CDR3 comprises 15 residues. CDR1 is MGHDK and CDR2 is SYGVNS in the germline V gene. V trimming: 8 bases; J trimming: 5 bases; junction bases outside the gene matches: 11. The DNA for the CDR3 is TGTGCCAGCTCGAGAGGAGCTAGCGGGAGTGAGACCCAGTACTTC. Protein sequence: CASSRGASGSETQYF.

This clonotype was seen a handful of times. This chain joins TRBV20-1 and TRBJ1-3; possibly TRBD1 for D (6 bases). Germline V gene sequence: CDR1 DFQATT, CDR2 SNEGSKA (reference sequence). The CDR3 consists of 13 residues. V lost 6 bases, J lost 4 bases, and 13 bases lay in between. CDR3 coding DNA: TGCAGTGCGACCGGGACAACCGGAAACACCATATATTTT. Its protein is CSATGTTGNTIYF.

Details on this clonotype: A single base separates this from a much larger clone, so it may be a read error. The V and J genes are TRBV12-3 or TRBV12-4 and TRBJ1-2; D perhaps matches TRBD1 (5 bases). CDR3 size: 12 residues. The CDR3 nucleotides are TGTGCCGGCAGTCAAGGGGCTGAGGGCTACACCTTC. It is translated as CAGSQGAEGYTF.

This chain connects TRBV20-1 to TRBJ1-4, with 8 bases matching TRBD1. The CDR3 length is 14 residues. After removal of 5 bases from V and 6 bases from J, the junction contained 8 bases not matched to a gene. Germline V gene data show CDR1 as DFQATT and CDR2 as SNEGSKA (reference sequence). The CDR3 DNA follows: TGCAGTGCTGGGACGGACAGGGAGGATGAAAAACTGTTTTTT. It codes for CSAGTDREDEKLFF.

This clonotype showed up many times. This chain links TRBV12-3 or TRBV12-4 with TRBJ2-1; D ambiguous. The CDR3 is 14 residues long. The ends were cut back, 7 bases at V and 4 bases at J, with 14 bases in the middle. The CDR3 DNA is TGTGCCAGCACCTTAAGGACGTCATACAATGAGCAGTTCTTC. It is translated as CASTLRTSYNEQFF.

This clonotype was counted between two and nine times. The gene calls are TRBV10-3 and TRBJ2-5; D unclear. Trimming pared 6 bases from V and 5 bases from J, leaving 13 bases between. The CDR3 runs 13 residues. Germline CDR1 reads ENHRY; CDR2 reads SYGVKD. The CDR3 DNA reads as TGTGCCATCAGCCAGACCCTTACGGAGACCCAGTACTTC. Protein: CAISQTLTETQYF.

This clonotype was seen many times. The chain employs TRBV7-2 and TRBJ1-3; D is ambiguous. Germline CDR1 reads SGHTA; CDR2 reads FQGNSA. This CDR3 comprises 14 residues. The V end was cut by 0 bases, the J end by 3 bases, with 6 bases between. The CDR3 region is CASSLAEDGNTIYF. In DNA, the CDR3 is TGTGCCAGCAGCTTAGCAGAGGATGGAAACACCATATATTTT.

The CDR3 spells CASSLNWGSYNEQFF. The CDR3 DNA reads TGTGCCAGCAGCTTAAACTGGGGCTCCTACAATGAGCAGTTCTTC. The V call is TRBV7-3, the J call TRBJ2-1; unclear D gene. The germline gives CDR1 SGHTA, CDR2 FQGTGA. Trimming took off 1 base at V and 0 bases at J, with 7 bases between the two ends. The CDR3 contains 15 residues.

This clonotype was recorded a few times. The chain is built from TRBV12-3 or TRBV12-4 and TRBJ1-2; D gene unclear. Trimming took 7 bases from V and 2 from J, leaving 11 bases between them. CDR3 length: 13 residues. For the CDR3, the DNA is TGTGCCAGCACCCGGGGTCTGAACTATGGCTACACCTTC. Residues: CASTRGLNYGYTF.

This clonotype occurred a few times. CDR3 nucleotides: TGTGCCAGCAGGGACAGGACAGGGGAGGAAAAACTGTTTTTT. It yields the protein CASRDRTGEEKLFF. The chain joins TRBV2 to TRBJ1-4; TRBD1 matches at 9 bases. Germline V gene data show CDR1 as SNHLY and CDR2 as FYNNEI. The CDR3 spans 14 residues. The ends lost 6 bases at V and 8 bases at J; junction bases unmatched: 7.

The rearrangement joins TRBV5-1 to TRBJ2-1; no definite D call. Germline lookup yields CDR1 SGHRS and CDR2 YFSETQ. The CDR3 consists of 12 residues. V lost 2 bases and J lost 8, with 8 bases in between. In DNA form, the CDR3 reads TGCGCCAGCAGCTTCCAGACTTATGAGCAGTTCTTC. It specifies CASSFQTYEQFF. Full variable domain (remainder filled in from reference TRBV5-1 and TRBJ2-1): KAGVTQTPRYLIKTRGQQVTLSCSPISGHRSVSWYQQTPGQGLQFLFEYFSETQRNKGNFPGRFSGRQFSNSRSEMNVSTLELGDSALYLCASSFQTYEQFFGPGTRLTVL.

This clonotype was detected a few times. The chain carries TRBV4-2 and TRBJ1-2; TRBD1 is a possible D gene (5 bases). Per germline, CDR1 LGHNA and CDR2 YNFKEQ. The CDR3 loop spans 13 amino acids. The germline V and J ends were trimmed by 1 base and 7 bases, with 10 bases remaining between them. This CDR3 is CASSQVREGGYTF. In DNA, the CDR3 is TGTGCCAGCAGCCAAGTCAGGGAGGGTGGCTACACCTTC.